This is a list of T cell receptor beta chains from one sample in a study of blood T cell repertoires in COVID-19. Clones were sequenced by immunoSEQ multiplex PCR, and TCRdb holds only the in-frame ones, with some missing. The table includes 55,000 to 65,000 clones, more than 80% detected once. What was sequenced was peripheral blood. The receptors shown here come from a man aged 55 to 70 with COVID-19, enrolled during active disease. CDR3s include the opening cysteine and the closing phenylalanine or tryptophan. D genes are given only for firm matches. Only some rows state a clone size, as once, few, many or a class for expanded clones.

d_gene: -
j_gene: TRBJ2-1
abundance: -
v_gene: TRBV5-6
CDR3nt: TGTGCCAGCAGCTTATTTAACTTTTACAATGAGCAGTTCTTC
CDR3aa: CASSLFNFYNEQFF

d_gene: TRBD1
j_gene: TRBJ2-7
abundance: -
v_gene: TRBV7-2
CDR3nt: TGTGCCAGCAGCTTAGTAAGGACAGGATACGAGCAGTACTTC
CDR3aa: CASSLVRTGYEQYF

d_gene: TRBD2
j_gene: TRBJ2-1
abundance: -
v_gene: TRBV30
CDR3nt: TGTGCCTGGAGTGTCCGTCTTAGCGGGAGGTACAATGAGCAGTTCTTC
CDR3aa: CAWSVRLSGRYNEQFF

d_gene: TRBD2
j_gene: TRBJ2-1
abundance: -
v_gene: TRBV7-9
CDR3nt: TGTGCCAGCAGCTTAGCGGTGGGAGCGGGGGGCAATGAGCAGTTCTTC
CDR3aa: CASSLAVGAGGNEQFF

d_gene: TRBD2
j_gene: TRBJ2-1
abundance: -
v_gene: TRBV11-3
CDR3nt: TGTGCCAGCAGCTTAGATCGCGGGAGCTACAATGAGCAGTTCTTC
CDR3aa: CASSLDRGSYNEQFF

d_gene: TRBD2
j_gene: TRBJ2-1
abundance: -
v_gene: TRBV30
CDR3nt: TGTGCCTGGTCGCTAGCGGGTCTTGCGGCGGTCTTC
CDR3aa: CAWSLAGLAAVF

d_gene: TRBD1
j_gene: TRBJ2-7
abundance: -
v_gene: TRBV2
CDR3nt: TGTGCCAGCAGCTTCCGGGACAGGTCCTACGAGCAGTACTTC
CDR3aa: CASSFRDRSYEQYF

d_gene: -
j_gene: TRBJ1-4
abundance: -
v_gene: TRBV5-6
CDR3nt: TGTGCCAGCAGCTTGGTGCAGGGGAAAGGAGAAAAACTGTTTTTT
CDR3aa: CASSLVQGKGEKLFF

d_gene: -
j_gene: TRBJ2-3
abundance: once
v_gene: TRBV5-1
CDR3nt: TGCGCCAGCAGCCAGACGACAGTTCCCACAGATACGCAGTATTTT
CDR3aa: CASSQTTVPTDTQYF

d_gene: TRBD1
j_gene: TRBJ2-5
abundance: once
v_gene: TRBV5-4
CDR3nt: TGTGCCAGCAGCCGTGGACAGGGCCAAGAGACCCAGTACTTC
CDR3aa: CASSRGQGQETQYF

d_gene: TRBD1
j_gene: TRBJ2-3
abundance: -
v_gene: TRBV5-1
CDR3nt: TGCGCCAGCAGCTTGACAGGGGAAGATACGCAGTATTTT
CDR3aa: CASSLTGEDTQYF

d_gene: -
j_gene: TRBJ2-7
abundance: -
v_gene: TRBV7-2
CDR3nt: TGTGCCAGCAGCTTAAACCCGGACTCATCCTACGAGCAGTACTTC
CDR3aa: CASSLNPDSSYEQYF

d_gene: TRBD1
j_gene: TRBJ1-1
abundance: -
v_gene: TRBV7-3
CDR3nt: TGTGCCAGCAGCGAACAGGGGGCGAACACTGAAGCTTTCTTT
CDR3aa: CASSEQGANTEAFF

d_gene: TRBD1
j_gene: TRBJ2-7
abundance: -
v_gene: TRBV5-1
CDR3nt: TGCGCCAGCAGCTTTGGGACAGTACAGAGCTCCTACGAGCAGTACTTC
CDR3aa: CASSFGTVQSSYEQYF

d_gene: -
j_gene: TRBJ2-7
abundance: -
v_gene: TRBV5-1
CDR3nt: TGCGCCAGCAGCCTCCGGCAGGGCCGCCGCGAGCAGTACTTC
CDR3aa: CASSLRQGRREQYF

d_gene: -
j_gene: TRBJ1-2
abundance: -
v_gene: TRBV2
CDR3nt: TGTGCCAGCAGTGTTCAAGGGGGACCGGGTGGCTACACCTTC
CDR3aa: CASSVQGGPGGYTF

d_gene: -
j_gene: TRBJ2-2
abundance: -
v_gene: TRBV3-1/TRBV3-2
CDR3nt: TGTGCCAGCAGCCAAGTTTCAGTGTGGAGCACCGGGGAGCTGTTTTTT
CDR3aa: CASSQVSVWSTGELFF

d_gene: TRBD1
j_gene: TRBJ2-7
abundance: -
v_gene: TRBV6-5
CDR3nt: TGTGCCAGCAGTAGGACAGGATCCTACGAGCAGTACTTC
CDR3aa: CASSRTGSYEQYF

d_gene: -
j_gene: TRBJ1-3
abundance: -
v_gene: TRBV10-3
CDR3nt: TGTGCCATCAGTGAGCCCCGACAGATCTCTGGAAACACCATATATTTT
CDR3aa: CAISEPRQISGNTIYF

d_gene: TRBD1
j_gene: TRBJ1-4
abundance: few
v_gene: TRBV2
CDR3nt: TGTGCCAGCAATGAACAGGGACAGGGTGGGGAAAAACTGTTTTTT
CDR3aa: CASNEQGQGGEKLFF

d_gene: TRBD1
j_gene: TRBJ1-1
abundance: -
v_gene: TRBV14
CDR3nt: TGTGCCAGCAGCCCACAGGGGGGGATTGAAGCTTTCTTT
CDR3aa: CASSPQGGIEAFF

d_gene: TRBD2
j_gene: TRBJ2-2
abundance: -
v_gene: TRBV5-1
CDR3nt: TGCGCCAGCAGCCCGGGGGGACTGGTCGGGGAGCTGTTTTTT
CDR3aa: CASSPGGLVGELFF

d_gene: TRBD2
j_gene: TRBJ2-3
abundance: -
v_gene: TRBV7-8
CDR3nt: TGTGCCAGCAGCTTAGCAGCGGGAGGGCCCGCAGATACGCAGTATTTT
CDR3aa: CASSLAAGGPADTQYF

d_gene: -
j_gene: TRBJ1-5
abundance: -
v_gene: TRBV3-1/TRBV3-2
CDR3nt: TGTGCCAGCAGCCCGAGGGCAGGAGGAGGCAATCAGCCCCAGCATTTT
CDR3aa: CASSPRAGGGNQPQHF

d_gene: -
j_gene: TRBJ2-7
abundance: -
v_gene: TRBV27
CDR3nt: TGTGCCAGCAGGGGCCCCTTCTACGAGCAGTACTTC
CDR3aa: CASRGPFYEQYF

d_gene: -
j_gene: TRBJ1-1
abundance: -
v_gene: TRBV18
CDR3nt: TGTGCCAGCTCACCGACAGTTGTGAACACTGAAGCTTTCTTT
CDR3aa: CASSPTVVNTEAFF

d_gene: TRBD1
j_gene: TRBJ1-1
abundance: -
v_gene: TRBV19
CDR3nt: TGTGCCAGTAGTATTGACCCCCCGGGACAGGGGGCCGTGAGGGGAACTTTCTTT
CDR3aa: CASSIDPPGQGAVRGTFF

d_gene: -
j_gene: TRBJ2-1
abundance: few
v_gene: TRBV19
CDR3nt: TGTGCCAGTACGTCCGGGACAAGAGGAAACAATGAGCAGTTCTTC
CDR3aa: CASTSGTRGNNEQFF

d_gene: TRBD1
j_gene: TRBJ1-5
abundance: -
v_gene: TRBV29-1
CDR3nt: TGCAGCGTCCAGGGGGCTGCCAACCAGCCCCAGCATTTT
CDR3aa: CSVQGAANQPQHF